This T cell receptor beta chain was sequenced for a study of blood T cell repertoires in COVID-19 (dated by TCRdb to 2018 to 2021). With regard to the full study: Samples covering the acute and convalescent phases of COVID-19 were provided by collaborators in the United States, Italy and Spain. The material from the prospective study consisted of cDNA or gDNA derived from T cells, B-cell-depleted T cells, or PBMCs. Deeply sampled blood TCRbeta repertoires from subjects exposed to, actively infected with, or recovered from COVID-19 were included in the dataset. The repertoires were made available in a free public database intended to serve as a resource for research on the immune response to SARS-CoV-2. The samples were drawn from two sources: the first 160 participants of the ongoing ImmuneRACE study, and 950 to 1,500 subjects contributed by 6 global collaborators. Nearly every sample came with metadata listing a de-identified subject ID, COVID-19 status, age in years and sex. Where available, HLA class I and class II types were obtained from metadata supplied by the sample provider rather than from assay-based typing.

TCRbeta CDR3 regions were amplified from genomic DNA using the immunoSEQ Assay, a bias-controlled multiplex PCR. The published analysis was carried out like this. Nucleated cell counts per sample were estimated from amplification of reference gene primers within the assay. To quantify the absolute abundance of each unique TCRbeta CDR3 rearrangement, sequence reads were collapsed and filtered. For each sample, productive Simpson clonality was calculated as the square root of Simpson's diversity index over productive rearrangements. The immuneACCESS repertoire file appears here via TCRdb, limited to in-frame rearrangements. These files lack a portion of the clones; in checked studies, under half of the deficit traces to unresolved V genes, and the cause of the others is not known. For V, J and clone size, that table is used; D and trimming come from the DNA. The sample table holds about 230,000 clones, of which 88% were seen once. The ten largest clones represent around 3.7% of the sample.

The CDR3 has 14 amino acids, counting the end cysteine and phenylalanine. The DNA shown is the 42-base CDR3, in frame from base 1. Clipping removes 4 bases from V and 4 bases from J, with 6 as the unmatched junction base count. CDR1 MNHEY and CDR2 SVGEGT were looked up in the germline V gene. The research as a whole found: Clinical and demographic metadata were provided uncurated, with the amount varying by source and participant.

With respect to this clone: Its antigen is still unknown. No clone much larger than this one lies a single base away; base qualities are absent.

Enrolling through a virtual design, the prospective study's participants ranged in age from roughly 18 to 95 years and lived across approximately 25 United States geographic areas. To assign participants to cohorts, the prospective study relied on clinical history that participants themselves reported in a screening survey and a study questionnaire. Exposed participants had been in contact, within 2 weeks of entering the study, with a person who had a PCR-confirmed or clinician-diagnosed case of COVID-19. In the prospective study, whole blood, serum and a nasopharyngeal or oropharyngeal swab were collected from each participant by mobile phlebotomists. Additional blood draws and questionnaires over a 2-month period could optionally be provided by prospective study participants. Blood samples from the prospective study were shipped frozen or at room temperature prior to DNA extraction.

Sequenced: PBMCs or T cells enriched from blood (not recorded which). The clonotype originates from a woman in her twenties or thirties who had been exposed to COVID-19. The rearranged chain carries TRBV6-2 or TRBV6-3 and TRBJ2-7; TRBD1 matches 8 bases in the middle. The CDR3: CASSSLDRVYEQYF. The nucleotide sequence reads TGTGCCAGCAGTTCCCTGGACAGGGTATACGAGCAGTACTTC.